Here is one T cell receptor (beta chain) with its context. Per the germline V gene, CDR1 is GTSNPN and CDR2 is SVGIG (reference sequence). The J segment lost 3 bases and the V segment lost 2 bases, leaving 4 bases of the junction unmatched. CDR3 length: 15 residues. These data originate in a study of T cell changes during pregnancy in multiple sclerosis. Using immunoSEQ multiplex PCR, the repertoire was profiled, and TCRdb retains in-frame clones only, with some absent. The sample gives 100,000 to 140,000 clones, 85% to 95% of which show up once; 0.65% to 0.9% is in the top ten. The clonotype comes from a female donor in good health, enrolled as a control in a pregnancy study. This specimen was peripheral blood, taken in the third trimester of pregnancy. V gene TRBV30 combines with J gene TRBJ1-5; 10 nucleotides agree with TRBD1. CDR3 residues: CAWSSGQGLNQPQHF. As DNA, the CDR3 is TGTGCCTGGAGTTCGGGACAGGGGCTCAATCAGCCCCAGCATTTT.